This T cell receptor beta chain was recorded in a study of radiotherapy plus CTLA-4 blockade in lung cancer. Study outcomes and limitations: Expansion of tumor-derived TCR clones was observed in blood after radiotherapy plus ipilimumab.

V was clipped by 11 bases and J by 0 bases; unmatched bases: 16. This CDR3 comprises 17 residues. CDR1 and CDR2 (germline): LNHDA, SQIVND (reference sequence). The protocol was immunoSEQ multiplex PCR, while the TCRdb copy is restricted to in-frame clones and leaves out a portion. The sample has about 110,000 clones, about 84% seen once. On this clone itself: The antigen remains undetermined.

The chain is built from TRBV19 and TRBJ1-5; 7 bases are shared with TRBD1. Source: peripheral blood, taken from a patient treated with radiotherapy plus ipilimumab. The TCR comes from a human donor with non-small cell lung cancer that progressed on radiotherapy plus ipilimumab. Some clones in this sample may be carry-over from other donors' samples. This chain's CDR3 is CAVEGRGSPYSNQPQHF. The CDR3 coding sequence is TGTGCCGTAGAGGGCAGGGGGTCCCCTTATAGCAATCAGCCCCAGCATTTT.